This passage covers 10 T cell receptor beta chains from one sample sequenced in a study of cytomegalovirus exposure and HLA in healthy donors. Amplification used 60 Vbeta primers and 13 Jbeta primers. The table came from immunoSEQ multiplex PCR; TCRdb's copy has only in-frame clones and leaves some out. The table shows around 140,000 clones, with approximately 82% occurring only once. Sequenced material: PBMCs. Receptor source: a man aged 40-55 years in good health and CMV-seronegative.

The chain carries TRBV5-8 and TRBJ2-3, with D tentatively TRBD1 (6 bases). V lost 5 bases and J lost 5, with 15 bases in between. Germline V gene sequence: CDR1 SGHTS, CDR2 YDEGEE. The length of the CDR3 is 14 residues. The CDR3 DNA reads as TGTGCCAGCAGTATAGGACAGACCATAGATACGCAGTATTTT. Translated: CASSIGQTIDTQYF.

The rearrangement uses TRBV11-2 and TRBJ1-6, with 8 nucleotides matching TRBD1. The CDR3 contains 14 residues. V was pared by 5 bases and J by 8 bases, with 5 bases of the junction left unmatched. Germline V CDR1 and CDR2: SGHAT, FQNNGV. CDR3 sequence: CASSTDRGHSPLHF. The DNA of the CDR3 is TGTGCCAGCAGCACAGACAGGGGTCATTCACCCCTCCACTTT.

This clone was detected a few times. CDR3 sequence (DNA): TGTGCCAGCAGCTTGTCGACAGGGCCTAACTCTGGAAACACCATATATTTT. Translation gives CASSLSTGPNSGNTIYF. This sequence joins TRBV5-4 and TRBJ1-3, with TRBD1 identical over 7 bases. The germline V gene has CDR1 SGHNT and CDR2 YYREEE (reference sequence). The CDR3 spans 17 residues. V lost 1 base, J lost 0 bases, and 7 bases stayed unmatched. Based on the CDR3 plus reference TRBV5-4 and TRBJ1-3, the full variable domain is ETGVTQSPTHLIKTRGQQVTLRCSSQSGHNTVSWYQQALGQGPQFIFQYYREEENGRGNFPPRFSGLQFPNYSSELNVNALELDDSALYLCASSLSTGPNSGNTIYFGEGSWLTVV.

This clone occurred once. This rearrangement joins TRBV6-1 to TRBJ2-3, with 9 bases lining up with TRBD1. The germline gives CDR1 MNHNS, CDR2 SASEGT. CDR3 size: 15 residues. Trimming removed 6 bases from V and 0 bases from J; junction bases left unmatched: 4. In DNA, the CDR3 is TGTGCCAGCAGAGACAGGGGGTTTAGCACAGATACGCAGTATTTT. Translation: CASRDRGFSTDTQYF.

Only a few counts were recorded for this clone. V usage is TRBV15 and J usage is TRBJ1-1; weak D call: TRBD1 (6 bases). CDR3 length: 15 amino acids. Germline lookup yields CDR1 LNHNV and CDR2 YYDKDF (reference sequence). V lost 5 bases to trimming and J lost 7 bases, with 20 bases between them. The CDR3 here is CATSSGGGLFGEAFF. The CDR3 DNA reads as TGTGCCACCAGCTCCGGGGGGGGGCTATTCGGTGAAGCTTTCTTT. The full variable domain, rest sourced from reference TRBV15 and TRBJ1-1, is DAMVIQNPRYQVTQFGKPVTLSCSQTLNHNVMYWYQQKSSQAPKLLFHYYDKDFNNEADTPDNFQSRRPNTSFCFLDIRSPGLGDTAMYLCATSSGGGLFGEAFFGQGTRLTVV.

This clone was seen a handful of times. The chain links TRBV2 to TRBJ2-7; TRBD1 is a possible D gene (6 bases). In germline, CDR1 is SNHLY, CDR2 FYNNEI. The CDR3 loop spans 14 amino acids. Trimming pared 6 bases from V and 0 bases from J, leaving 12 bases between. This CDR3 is CASSQQGSSYEQYF. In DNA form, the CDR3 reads TGTGCCAGCAGCCAACAGGGTAGCTCCTACGAGCAGTACTTC.

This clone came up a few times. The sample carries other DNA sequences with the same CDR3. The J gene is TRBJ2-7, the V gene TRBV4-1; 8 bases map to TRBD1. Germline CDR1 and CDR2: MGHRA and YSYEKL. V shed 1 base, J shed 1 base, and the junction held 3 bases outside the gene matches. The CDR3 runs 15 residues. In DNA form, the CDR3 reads TGCGCCAGCAGCCAAGGACAGGGGCTATCCTACGAGCAGTACTTC. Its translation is CASSQGQGLSYEQYF.

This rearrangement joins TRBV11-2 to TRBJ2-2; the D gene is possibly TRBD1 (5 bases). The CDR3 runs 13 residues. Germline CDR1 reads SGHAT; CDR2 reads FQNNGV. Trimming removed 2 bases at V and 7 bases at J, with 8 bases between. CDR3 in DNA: TGTGCCAGCAGCTTACAGGGCATCGGGGAGCTGTTTTTT. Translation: CASSLQGIGELFF.

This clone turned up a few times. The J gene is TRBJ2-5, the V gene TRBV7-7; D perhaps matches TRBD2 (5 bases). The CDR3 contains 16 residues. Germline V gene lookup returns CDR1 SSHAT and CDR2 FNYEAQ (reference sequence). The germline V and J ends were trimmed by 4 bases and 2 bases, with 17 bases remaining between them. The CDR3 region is CASSSSPYRGQETQYF. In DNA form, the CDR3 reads TGTGCCAGCAGCTCCTCCCCATACCGGGGACAAGAGACCCAGTACTTC.

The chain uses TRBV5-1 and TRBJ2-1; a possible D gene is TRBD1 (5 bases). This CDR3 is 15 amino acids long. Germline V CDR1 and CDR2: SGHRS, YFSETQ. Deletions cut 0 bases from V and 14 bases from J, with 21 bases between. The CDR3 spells CASSLDPTDKIREFF. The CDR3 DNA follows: TGCGCCAGCAGCTTGGATCCGACAGACAAAATCAGGGAGTTCTTC.